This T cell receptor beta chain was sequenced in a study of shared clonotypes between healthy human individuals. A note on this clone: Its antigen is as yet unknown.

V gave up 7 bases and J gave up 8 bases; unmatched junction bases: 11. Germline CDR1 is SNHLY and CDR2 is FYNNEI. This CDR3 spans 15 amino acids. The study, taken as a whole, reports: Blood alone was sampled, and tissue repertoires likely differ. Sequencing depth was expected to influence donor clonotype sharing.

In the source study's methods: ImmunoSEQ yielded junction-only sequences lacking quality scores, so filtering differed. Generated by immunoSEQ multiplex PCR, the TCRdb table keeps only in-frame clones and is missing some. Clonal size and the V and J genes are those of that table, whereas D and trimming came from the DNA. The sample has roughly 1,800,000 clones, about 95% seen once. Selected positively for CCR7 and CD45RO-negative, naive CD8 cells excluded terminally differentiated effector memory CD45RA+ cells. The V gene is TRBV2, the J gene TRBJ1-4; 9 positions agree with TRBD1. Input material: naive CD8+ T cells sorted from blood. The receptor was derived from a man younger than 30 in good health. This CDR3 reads CASKRDRVNGEKLFF. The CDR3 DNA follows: TGTGCCAGCAAGCGGGACAGGGTCAACGGGGAAAAACTGTTTTTT. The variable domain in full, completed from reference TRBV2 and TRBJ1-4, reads EPEVTQTPSHQVTQMGQEVILRCVPISNHLYFYWYRQILGQKVEFLVSFYNNEISEKSEIFDDQFSVERPDGSNFTLKIRSTKLEDSAMYFCASKRDRVNGEKLFFGSGTQLSVL.